These 32 T cell receptor beta chains share one sample of origin, sequenced in a study of breast tumors, draining lymph nodes, adjacent tissues. Each CDR3 protein is one row after TCRdb ran MiXCR on the multiplex PCR reads. This table holds around 130,000 distinct CDR3 sequences, approximately 22% found once. Axillary draining lymph nodes of breast cancer patients supplied the node samples. The sample was axillary lymph node tissue. These receptors were obtained from a female donor with breast cancer. Some clones in this sample may be carry-over from other donors' samples.

The J gene is TRBJ2-7, the V gene TRBV6-2 or TRBV6-3; TRBD1 agrees at 9 bases. Germline CDR1 MNHEY, CDR2 SVGEGT. The CDR3 sequence is 16 residues long. V gave up 3 bases and J gave up 5 bases; unmatched junction bases: 11. CDR3 residues: CASSYNPRTGEDEQYF. Here the CDR3 DNA reads TGTGCCAGCAGTTATAACCCGAGGACAGGGGAGGACGAGCAGTACTTC.

Ten or more counts support this clonotype. The J gene is TRBJ1-5, the V gene TRBV12-3 or TRBV12-4; D not resolved. The CDR3 runs 14 residues. Trimming pared 3 bases from V and 3 bases from J, leaving 9 bases between. The CDR3 DNA reads as TGTGCCAGCAGTTTTACTGATTACAATCAGCCCCAGCATTTT. Amino acid sequence: CASSFTDYNQPQHF.

Ten or more counts support this clonotype. This chain uses TRBV19 with TRBJ2-1; D tentatively fits TRBD1 or TRBD2 (6 bases each). Per the germline V gene, CDR1 is LNHDA and CDR2 is SQIVND (reference sequence). Deletions cut 4 bases from V and 3 bases from J, with 13 bases between. The CDR3 extends over 15 amino acids. The CDR3 coding sequence is TGTGCCAGTAGTAGGGGGCGGGACATCTACAATGAGCAGTTCTTC. This sequence encodes CASSRGRDIYNEQFF.

The J gene is TRBJ2-3, the V gene TRBV28; D ambiguous. Germline assignment: CDR1 MDHEN and CDR2 SYDVKM. V lost 2 bases to trimming and J lost 6 bases, with 9 bases between them. The CDR3 length is 13 residues. CDR3 amino acids: CASSLPALDTQYF. The CDR3 coding sequence is TGTGCCAGCAGTTTACCAGCGCTGGATACGCAGTATTTT.

The J gene is TRBJ2-1, the V gene TRBV28; 9 positions agree with TRBD2. V shed 3 bases and J 8 bases; nucleotides not matched to a gene: 8. Germline V CDR1 and CDR2: MDHEN, SYDVKM. The CDR3 is made up of 15 amino acids. The CDR3 region has the DNA TGTGCCAGCAGTTTTGACGCGGGAGGGCCGGATGAGCAGTTCTTC. Protein product: CASSFDAGGPDEQFF. The variable domain in full, with the rest retrieved from reference TRBV28 and TRBJ2-1, is DVKVTQSSRYLVKRTGEKVFLECVQDMDHENMFWYRQDPGLGLRLIYFSYDVKMKEKGDIPEGYSVSREKKERFSLILESASTNQTSMYLCASSFDAGGPDEQFFGPGTRLTVL.

The rearrangement joins TRBV28 to TRBJ2-5; D gene uncertain. The CDR3 totals 15 residues. CDR1 is MDHEN, CDR2 SYDVKM, per germline. Trimming stripped 5 bases from V and 5 bases from J, with 18 bases between. The CDR3 nucleotides read TGTGCCAGCAGTCCCCTGGTAGAGATCGAGGAGACCCAGTACTTC. Its translation: CASSPLVEIEETQYF.

Concerning this clonotype: Being one base from a much bigger clone, this may be a read error. The CDR3 does not end in the conserved phenylalanine or tryptophan, so this is likely a read error. This sequence joins TRBV13 and TRBJ2-2; D not certain. Germline assignment: CDR1 PRHDT and CDR2 FYEKMQ (reference sequence). V was trimmed by 4 bases and J by 7 bases, leaving 13 bases between them. The CDR3 spans 14 residues. The chain's CDR3 is CASSSTIHRGELFV. The CDR3 coding sequence is TGTGCCAGCAGCTCCACGATCCACCGCGGGGAGCTGTTTGTT.

Only one count was recorded for this clonotype. A much bigger clone sits one base away, suggesting this may be a read error. This chain links TRBV2 with TRBJ1-2; 7 nucleotides agree with TRBD1. Germline V gene lookup returns CDR1 SNHLY and CDR2 FYNNEI. The CDR3 is made up of 12 amino acids. J gave up 4 bases and V 4 bases, and 0 bases lay outside the gene matches. The CDR3 coding sequence is TGTGCCAGCAGTGGGGACAGCTATGGCTACACCTTC. This gives the protein CASSGDSYGYTF.

This clonotype was recorded at least ten times. The rearrangement links TRBV30 to TRBJ2-5; D is uncertain. From germline, CDR1 is GTSNPN and CDR2 SVGIG (reference sequence). The CDR3 is 12 residues long. Trimming stripped 4 bases from V and 5 bases from J, with 11 bases between. In nucleotides, the CDR3 is TGTGCCTGGAATAGACCATTGGAGACCCAGTACTTC. Its protein product is CAWNRPLETQYF. Full variable domain (outside the CDR3, taken from reference TRBV30 and TRBJ2-5): SQTIHQWPATLVQPVGSPLSLECTVEGTSNPNLYWYRQAAGRGLQLLFYSVGIGQISSEVPQNLSASRPQDRQFILSSKKLLLSDSGFYLCAWNRPLETQYFGPGTRLLVL.

The chain combines TRBV12-3 or TRBV12-4 with TRBJ2-2, with 11 bases lining up with TRBD1. CDR3 length: 15 residues. With 3 bases clipped from V and 6 bases from J, the junction kept 3 bases outside the gene matches. The chain's CDR3 is CASSFWDRGSGELFF. The CDR3 bases are TGTGCCAGCAGTTTTTGGGACAGGGGGTCCGGGGAGCTGTTTTTT.

The rearrangement joins TRBV28 to TRBJ1-6; D is ambiguous. The CDR3 contains 16 residues. The germline V and J ends were trimmed by 1 base and 8 bases, with 15 bases remaining between them. CDR1 and CDR2 (germline): MDHEN, SYDVKM. CDR3: CASSLFTGLVDSPLHF. The CDR3 DNA sequence: TGTGCCAGCAGTTTATTCACCGGGTTAGTTGATTCACCCCTCCACTTT. Full variable domain (rest looked up from reference TRBV28 and TRBJ1-6): DVKVTQSSRYLVKRTGEKVFLECVQDMDHENMFWYRQDPGLGLRLIYFSYDVKMKEKGDIPEGYSVSREKKERFSLILESASTNQTSMYLCASSLFTGLVDSPLHFGNGTRLTVT.

Notes on this clonotype: A much larger clone differs from this one at a single base, so this may be a read error. Because the CDR3 is missing its conserved closing phenylalanine or tryptophan, this is likely a read error. This chain links TRBV7-9 with TRBJ2-2; 10 nucleotides match TRBD2. The V gene end was trimmed by 4 bases and the J gene end by 5 bases; junction bases not matched to a gene: 13. CDR3 length equals 18 residues. In germline, CDR1 is SEHNR, CDR2 FQNEAQ (reference sequence). CDR3 DNA sequence: TGTGCCAGCAGCTCAACTAGCGGGGACCTTGGCGGGACCGGGGAGCTGTTTGTT. Amino acids: CASSSTSGDLGGTGELFV.

The table lists this clonotype with many counts. V usage is TRBV19 and J usage is TRBJ2-5; 10 bases are shared with TRBD2. Germline V lookup: CDR1 LNHDA, CDR2 SQIVND (reference sequence). The junction had 4 bases not matched to a gene; V was cut back by 4 bases and J by 2 bases. The CDR3 sequence is 15 residues long. For the CDR3, the DNA is TGTGCCAGTAGTACCAAACTAGCGGGGCAAGAGACCCAGTACTTC. Its protein is CASSTKLAGQETQYF.

The table lists this clonotype with many counts. The chain has TRBV5-5 and TRBJ2-7, with D uncertain. This CDR3 is 15 amino acids long. Germline V gives CDR1 SGHKS, CDR2 YYEKEE (reference sequence). Trimming took off 6 bases at V and 0 bases at J, with 16 bases between the two ends. The CDR3 DNA reads TGTGCCAGCATCCCTAAGCCGGGTATCTCCTACGAGCAGTACTTC. It specifies CASIPKPGISYEQYF.

This chain connects TRBV20-1 to TRBJ2-7; 7 positions match TRBD2. Unmatched junction bases numbered 29, after V lost 5 bases and J lost 7 bases. CDR1 and CDR2 from the germline V gene are DFQATT and SNEGSKA (reference sequence). This CDR3 spans 19 amino acids. CDR3 sequence reads: CSARTRTCGSPSSFREQYF. The DNA for the CDR3 is TGCAGTGCTCGCACACGGACTTGCGGGAGTCCGTCGTCCTTTCGGGAGCAGTACTTC.

This clonotype was found many times. V is TRBV6-5 and J is TRBJ1-5; 10 nucleotides agree with TRBD1. Germline trimming cut 4 bases from V and 1 base from J; bases unmatched to any gene: 1. The germline gives CDR1 MNHEY, CDR2 SVGAGI. The length of the CDR3 is 15 residues. The CDR3 loop is CASSWTGGSNQPQHF. CDR3 DNA: TGTGCCAGCAGTTGGACAGGGGGAAGCAATCAGCCCCAGCATTTT.

The count of this clonotype is one. Possible read error: a much larger clone is one base away. V gene TRBV6-5 combines with J gene TRBJ2-7; perhaps TRBD1 as D (6 bases). This CDR3 has 14 amino acids. Germline-derived CDR1 and CDR2 are MNHEY and SVGAGI. The CDR3 sequence is CASSRSRDIYKQYF. CDR3 nucleotide sequence: TGTGCCAGCAGTAGGAGCAGGGACATCTACAAGCAGTACTTC.

This clonotype was observed at least ten times. The chain has TRBV20-1 and TRBJ2-1; 9 positions match TRBD2. Germline lookup yields CDR1 DFQATT and CDR2 SNEGSKA (reference sequence). Unmatched junction bases numbered 8, after V lost 3 bases and J lost 5 bases. The CDR3 totals 15 residues. The CDR3 sequence: CSASIIASGDNEQFF. The CDR3 region has the DNA TGCAGTGCTAGCATAATCGCTAGCGGGGACAATGAGCAGTTCTTC.

The table lists this clonotype with a few counts. The V call is TRBV30, the J call TRBJ2-5; the match to TRBD2 covers 14 bases. This CDR3 spans 15 amino acids. The J segment lost 5 bases and the V segment lost 4 bases, leaving 6 bases of the junction unmatched. The germline V gene has CDR1 GTSNPN and CDR2 SVGIG (reference sequence). For the CDR3, the DNA is TGTGCCTGGACCGGGACTAGCGGGAGTATTGAGACCCAGTACTTC. Protein sequence: CAWTGTSGSIETQYF.

This clonotype was seen at least ten times. This sequence joins TRBV19 and TRBJ1-2, with D perhaps matching TRBD1 (6 bases). CDR3 length: 16 residues. The ends were cut back, 3 bases at V and 0 bases at J, with 14 bases in the middle. Germline V gene sequence: CDR1 LNHDA, CDR2 SQIVND (reference sequence). This CDR3 reads CASSIRRGIPNYGYTF. As DNA, the CDR3 is TGTGCCAGTAGTATCCGCAGGGGCATCCCTAACTATGGCTACACCTTC.

The chain recombines TRBV6-1 with TRBJ1-2; maybe TRBD1 (6 bases). The V end was cut by 4 bases, the J end by 4 bases, with 19 bases between. Germline CDR1 and CDR2: MNHNS and SASEGT. The CDR3 covers 16 residues. The CDR3 spells CASSGGDTTGTYGYTF. The CDR3 bases are TGTGCCAGCAGTGGAGGGGACACCACCGGTACCTATGGCTACACCTTC.

About this clonotype itself: Just one base apart from a much larger clone, this may be a read error. This chain connects TRBV2 to TRBJ2-2, with D possibly being TRBD1 (6 bases). From germline, CDR1 is SNHLY and CDR2 FYNNEI. The CDR3 is made up of 14 amino acids. CDR3 DNA sequence: TGTGCCAGCAGTCGGACAAGGGACACCGGGGAGCTGCTTTTT. Translating it yields CASSRTRDTGELLF.

The sample holds many counts of this clonotype. The chain links TRBV20-1 to TRBJ2-7, with TRBD2 matching 8 bases. Germline trimming cut 0 bases from V and 5 bases from J; bases unmatched to any gene: 12. The CDR3 is made up of 16 amino acids. Germline CDR1 DFQATT, CDR2 SNEGSKA (reference sequence). CDR3 residues: CSARDVGSGSLNEQYF. Written as DNA, the CDR3 is TGCAGTGCTAGAGATGTCGGAAGCGGGAGTCTGAACGAGCAGTACTTC.

This clonotype was seen a handful of times. The V call is TRBV7-2, the J call TRBJ2-1; tentatively, D is TRBD2 (7 bases). Germline V gene data show CDR1 as SGHTA and CDR2 as FQGNSA. This CDR3 has 15 residues. V lost 5 bases and J 3 bases, leaving 14 bases between the germline ends. The CDR3 DNA reads TGTGCCAGCAGCCCTCGCGGGGGCGGCTACAATGAGCAGTTCTTC. It encodes CASSPRGGGYNEQFF.

As regards this clonotype: Since a much larger clone is just one base distant, this may be a read error. The chain carries TRBV19 and TRBJ1-5; D remains unclear. Looked up from germline, CDR1 is LNHDA and CDR2 is SQIVND (reference sequence). V shed 0 bases and J shed 7 bases, with 7 bases lying between them. This CDR3 is 13 amino acids long. CDR3 protein: CASSIEGSQPQHF. As DNA, the CDR3 is TGTGCCAGTAGTATAGAGGGGTCGCAGCCCCAGCATTTT.

This rearrangement joins TRBV28 to TRBJ1-3, with D unclear. This CDR3 region has 15 residues. In germline, CDR1 is MDHEN, CDR2 SYDVKM. Trimming removed 4 bases at V and 0 bases at J, with 10 bases between. CDR3 in amino acids: CASSSLRASGNTIYF. The DNA for the CDR3 is TGTGCCAGCAGTTCCCTTAGGGCCTCTGGAAACACCATATATTTT.

In regard to this clonotype: A much larger clone lies a single base off, so this may be a read error. CDR3 amino acids: CSARVPGQRSEQYF. The CDR3 nucleotides read TGCAGTGCTCGGGTCCCGGGACAGAGAAGTGAGCAGTACTTC. V and J are TRBV20-1 and TRBJ2-7; 7 bases map to TRBD1. Germline trimming cut 5 bases from V and 7 bases from J; bases unmatched to any gene: 14. Germline assignment: CDR1 DFQATT and CDR2 SNEGSKA (reference sequence). CDR3 length: 14 residues.

This clonotype was counted at least ten times. The chain links TRBV18 to TRBJ2-2; D might be TRBD1 (6 bases). From germline, CDR1 is KGHSH and CDR2 LQKENI. The ends were cut back, 3 bases at V and 0 bases at J, with 8 bases in the middle. The CDR3 has 15 residues. The CDR3, as DNA: TGTGCCAGCTCACCGCGGACAGCGAACACCGGGGAGCTGTTTTTT. As protein: CASSPRTANTGELFF.

This clonotype was seen repeatedly, ten times or more. This chain links TRBV7-8 with TRBJ2-7; 12 positions match TRBD2. This CDR3 is 14 amino acids long. Germline V gives CDR1 SGHVS, CDR2 FQNEAQ. Losses at the gene ends were 4 bases for V and 13 bases for J; bases not matched to a gene: 11. CDR3 residues: CASSSRTSGTSTYF. The CDR3 DNA reads TGTGCCAGCAGCTCCCGGACTAGCGGGACCTCAACATACTTC.

There are many counts of this clonotype. The chain's CDR3 is CASSFWGREGADTQYF. CDR3 DNA sequence: TGTGCCAGCAGTTTCTGGGGGCGGGAGGGCGCAGATACGCAGTATTTT. This rearrangement joins TRBV12-3 or TRBV12-4 to TRBJ2-3; 9 nucleotides match TRBD2. V was clipped by 3 bases and J by 4 bases; unmatched bases: 8. The CDR3 runs to 16 residues.

The chain combines TRBV5-6 with TRBJ1-3; 7 bases are a match to TRBD1. CDR3 length equals 15 residues. V was pared by 0 bases and J by 6 bases, with 6 bases of the junction left unmatched. CDR1 and CDR2 from the germline V gene are SGHDT and YYEEEE. The CDR3, as DNA: TGTGCCAGCAGCTTGGCCCTTCAGGGGGTAAACACCATATATTTT. Translation: CASSLALQGVNTIYF.

This clonotype was seen at least ten times. CDR3 DNA: TGTGCCAGCAGCTTCTGGTCCTACTCTGGAAACACCATATATTTT. Encoded protein: CASSFWSYSGNTIYF. The chain employs TRBV7-9 and TRBJ1-3; D remains ambiguous. The CDR3 extends over 15 amino acids. With 3 bases removed from V and 0 bases from J, the gap between germline ends came to 9 bases. Germline CDR1 reads SEHNR; CDR2 reads FQNEAQ (reference sequence).